This T cell receptor beta chain was obtained from a study of T-cell reconstitution after alpha-beta-depleted transplantation in children. In its sample, this clonotype was seen many times. Researchers prepared the TCRbeta library using unique molecular identifiers, the study reports. From the PCR reads, TCRdb called clonotypes with MiXCR, one entry per CDR3 protein. Of about 460,000 distinct CDR3 sequences listed, around 12% are singletons. The CDR3 sequence is 15 residues long. The J segment lost 9 bases and the V segment lost 3 bases, leaving 6 bases of the junction unmatched. Sample: PBMCs from the stem cell graft donor, taken from the stem cell graft. The V gene is TRBV12-3 or TRBV12-4, the J gene TRBJ2-1; 12 nucleotides align to TRBD2. The receptor was isolated from a human donor who donated a stem cell graft to a child with combined immunodeficiency. CDR3 in amino acids: CASSLSRTSGTEQFF. The CDR3 DNA sequence: TGTGCCAGCAGTTTGTCTAGGACTAGCGGGACTGAGCAGTTCTTC.